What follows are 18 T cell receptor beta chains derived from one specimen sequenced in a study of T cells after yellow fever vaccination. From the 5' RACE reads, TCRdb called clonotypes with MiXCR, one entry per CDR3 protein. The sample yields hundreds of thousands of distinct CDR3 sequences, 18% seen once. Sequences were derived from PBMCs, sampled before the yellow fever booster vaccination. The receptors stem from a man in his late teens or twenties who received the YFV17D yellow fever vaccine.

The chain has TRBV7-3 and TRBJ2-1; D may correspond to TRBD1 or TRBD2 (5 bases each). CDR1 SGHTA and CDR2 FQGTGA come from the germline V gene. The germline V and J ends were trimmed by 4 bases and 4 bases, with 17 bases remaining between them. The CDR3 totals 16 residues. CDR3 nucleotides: TGTGCCAGCAGCTCCTCGGGACCCCCCGTTTACAATGAGCAGTTCTTC. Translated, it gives CASSSSGPPVYNEQFF. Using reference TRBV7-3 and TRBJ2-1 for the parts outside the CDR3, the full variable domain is GAGVSQTPSNKVTEKGKYVELRCDPISGHTALYWYRQSLGQGPEFLIYFQGTGAADDSGLPNDRFFAVRPEGSVSTLKIQRTERGDSAVYLCASSSSGPPVYNEQFFGPGTRLTVL.

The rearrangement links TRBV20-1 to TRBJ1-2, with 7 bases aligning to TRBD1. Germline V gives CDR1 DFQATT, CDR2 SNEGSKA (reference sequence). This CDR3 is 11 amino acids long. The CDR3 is CNTGADYGYTF. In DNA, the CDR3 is TGCAATACAGGGGCCGACTATGGCTACACCTTC.

CDR3 amino acids: CASSLAGKSSTDTQYF. CDR3 nucleotides: TGCGCCAGCAGCTTGGCCGGGAAGTCTAGCACAGATACGCAGTATTTT. The chain employs TRBV5-1 and TRBJ2-3, with D possibly being TRBD2 (5 bases). Trimming took off 0 bases at V and 0 bases at J, with 11 bases between the two ends. This CDR3 is 16 amino acids long. Germline CDR1 is SGHRS and CDR2 is YFSETQ.

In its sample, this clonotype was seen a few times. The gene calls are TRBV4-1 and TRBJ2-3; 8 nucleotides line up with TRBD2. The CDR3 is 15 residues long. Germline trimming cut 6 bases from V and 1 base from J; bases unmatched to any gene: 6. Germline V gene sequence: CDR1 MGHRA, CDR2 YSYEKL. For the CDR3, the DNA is TGCGCCAGCAGTCGAGACGGGGGGGGCACAGATACGCAGTATTTT. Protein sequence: CASSRDGGGTDTQYF.

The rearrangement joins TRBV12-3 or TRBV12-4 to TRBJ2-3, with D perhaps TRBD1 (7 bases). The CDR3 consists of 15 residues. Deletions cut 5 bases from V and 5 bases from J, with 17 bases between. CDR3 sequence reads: CASSEPGGTVDTQYF. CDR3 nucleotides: TGTGCCAGCAGTGAACCAGGGGGGACAGTAGATACGCAGTATTTT.

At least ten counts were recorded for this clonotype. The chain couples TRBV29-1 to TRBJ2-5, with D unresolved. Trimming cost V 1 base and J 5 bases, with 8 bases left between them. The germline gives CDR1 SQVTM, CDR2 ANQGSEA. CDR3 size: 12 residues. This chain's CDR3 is CSVEVSTETQYF. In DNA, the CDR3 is TGCAGCGTTGAAGTTAGCACTGAGACCCAGTACTTC.

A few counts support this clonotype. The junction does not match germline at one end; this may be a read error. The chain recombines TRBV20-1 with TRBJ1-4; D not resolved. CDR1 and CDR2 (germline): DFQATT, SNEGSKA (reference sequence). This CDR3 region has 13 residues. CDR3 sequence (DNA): TGCAGTGCTAGAAACGCAACCAATGAAAAACTGTTTTTT. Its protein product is CSARNATNEKLFF.

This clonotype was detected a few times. The CDR3 coding sequence is TGTGCCAGCAGTACATTACTAGCGGGGGGGCCGGATACGCAGTATTTT. As protein: CASSTLLAGGPDTQYF. The V and J genes are TRBV12-3 or TRBV12-4 and TRBJ2-3; TRBD2 matches 13 bases. This CDR3 has 16 residues. J was trimmed by 6 bases and V by 5 bases; bases with no gene match: 8.

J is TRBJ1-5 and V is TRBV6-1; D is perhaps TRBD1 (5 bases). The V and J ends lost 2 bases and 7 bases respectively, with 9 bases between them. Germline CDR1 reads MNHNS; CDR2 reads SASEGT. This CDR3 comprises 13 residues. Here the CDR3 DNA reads TGTGCCAGCAGTGAATTTACAGGCCAGCCCCAGCATTTT. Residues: CASSEFTGQPQHF.

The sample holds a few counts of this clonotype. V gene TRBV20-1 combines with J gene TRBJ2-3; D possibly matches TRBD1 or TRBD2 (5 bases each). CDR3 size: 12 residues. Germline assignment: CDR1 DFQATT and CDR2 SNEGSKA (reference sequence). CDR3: CSNQAGGDTQYF. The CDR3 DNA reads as TGCAGCAACCAGGCTGGGGGAGATACGCAGTATTTT.

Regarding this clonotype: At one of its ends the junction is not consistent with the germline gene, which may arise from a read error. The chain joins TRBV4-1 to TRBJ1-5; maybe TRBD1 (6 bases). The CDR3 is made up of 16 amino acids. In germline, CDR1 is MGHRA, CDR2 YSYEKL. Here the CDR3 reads CASSWTVQNSTQPQHF. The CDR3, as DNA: TGCGCCAGCAGCTGGACAGTCCAGAATAGCACTCAGCCCCAGCATTTT.

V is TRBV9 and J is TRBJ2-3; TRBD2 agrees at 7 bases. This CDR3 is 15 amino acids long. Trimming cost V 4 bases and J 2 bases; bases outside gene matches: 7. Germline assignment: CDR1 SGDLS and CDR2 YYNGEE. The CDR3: CASSPLGTITDTQYF. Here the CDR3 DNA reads TGTGCCAGCAGCCCCCTCGGGACTATCACAGATACGCAGTATTTT.

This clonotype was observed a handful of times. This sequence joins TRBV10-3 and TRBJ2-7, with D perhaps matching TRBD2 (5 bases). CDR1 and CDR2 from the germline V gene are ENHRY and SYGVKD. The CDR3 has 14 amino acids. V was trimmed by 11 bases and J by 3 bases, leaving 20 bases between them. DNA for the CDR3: TGTGCCTATTCCGGGGTCCTTCTTTTCTACGAGCAGTACTTC. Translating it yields CAYSGVLLFYEQYF.

CDR3 in DNA: TGTGCCAGCAGTTTCCGGGACAGGGGTGTCGATGAGCAGTTCTTC. This codes for CASSFRDRGVDEQFF. The V call is TRBV28, the J call TRBJ2-1; 10 positions match TRBD1. Germline assignment: CDR1 MDHEN and CDR2 SYDVKM. The CDR3 has 15 amino acids. J gave up 8 bases and V 3 bases, and 7 bases lay outside the gene matches.

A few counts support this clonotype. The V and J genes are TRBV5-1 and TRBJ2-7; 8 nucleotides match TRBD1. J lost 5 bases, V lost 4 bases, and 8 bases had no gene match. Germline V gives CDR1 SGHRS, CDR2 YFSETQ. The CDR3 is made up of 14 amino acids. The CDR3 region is CASSHGQGNDEQYF. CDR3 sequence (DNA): TGCGCCAGCAGCCACGGACAGGGTAACGACGAGCAGTACTTC.

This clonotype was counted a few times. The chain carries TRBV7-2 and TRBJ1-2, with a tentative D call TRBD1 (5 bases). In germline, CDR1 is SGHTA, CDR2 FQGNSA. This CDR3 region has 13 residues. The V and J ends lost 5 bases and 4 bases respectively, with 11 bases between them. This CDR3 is CASSTRQPYGYTF. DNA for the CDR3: TGTGCCAGCAGCACGCGACAGCCCTATGGCTACACCTTC. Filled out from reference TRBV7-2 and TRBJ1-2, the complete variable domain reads GAGVSQSPSNKVTEKGKDVELRCDPISGHTALYWYRQSLGQGLEFLIYFQGNSAPDKSGLPSDRFSAERTGGSVSTLTIQRTQQEDSAVYLCASSTRQPYGYTFGSGTRLTVV.

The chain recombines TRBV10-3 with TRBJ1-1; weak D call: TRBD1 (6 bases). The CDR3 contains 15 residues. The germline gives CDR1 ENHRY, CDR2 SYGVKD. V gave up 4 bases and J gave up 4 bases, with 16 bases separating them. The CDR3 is CAISGVRGQGTEAFF. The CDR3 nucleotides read TGTGCCATCAGTGGGGTTCGGGGGCAGGGCACTGAAGCTTTCTTT.

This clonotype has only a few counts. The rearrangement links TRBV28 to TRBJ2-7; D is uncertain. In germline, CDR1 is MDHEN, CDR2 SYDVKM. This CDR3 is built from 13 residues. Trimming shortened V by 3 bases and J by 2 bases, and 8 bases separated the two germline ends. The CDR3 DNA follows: TGTGCCAGCAGTTTCAAAAGAACCTACGAGCAGTACGTC. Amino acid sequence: CASSFKRTYEQYV.